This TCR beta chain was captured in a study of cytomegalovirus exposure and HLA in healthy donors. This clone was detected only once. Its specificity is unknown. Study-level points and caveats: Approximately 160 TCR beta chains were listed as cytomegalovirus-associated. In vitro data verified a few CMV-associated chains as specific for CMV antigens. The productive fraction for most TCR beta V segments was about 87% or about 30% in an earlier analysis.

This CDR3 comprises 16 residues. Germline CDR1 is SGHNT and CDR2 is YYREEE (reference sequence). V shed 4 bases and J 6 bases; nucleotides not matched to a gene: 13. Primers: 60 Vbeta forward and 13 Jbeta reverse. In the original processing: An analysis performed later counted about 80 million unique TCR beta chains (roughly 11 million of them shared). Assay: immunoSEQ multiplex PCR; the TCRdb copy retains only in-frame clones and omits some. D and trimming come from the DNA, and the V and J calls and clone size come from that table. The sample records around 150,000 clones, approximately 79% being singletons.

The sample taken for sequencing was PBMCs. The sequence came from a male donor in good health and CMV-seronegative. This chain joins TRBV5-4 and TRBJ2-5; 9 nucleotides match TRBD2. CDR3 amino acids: CASSSKTGTSWQTQYF. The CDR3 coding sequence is TGTGCCAGCAGCAGTAAGACAGGGACTAGCTGGCAGACCCAGTACTTC.